The 14 T cell receptor beta chains given below trace back to one sample, sequenced in a study of blood T cells in healthy people across ages. Through a sample-barcoded 5' primer and a J-beta primer mix, a second PCR was run for roughly 6 to 11 cycles. MiXCR, applied by TCRdb to the 5' RACE reads, yields one record per CDR3 protein. The profile covers roughly 800,000 distinct CDR3 sequences, with around a quarter appearing a single time and under 4% taken by the ten largest. These records were also assigned to another study, of T cells of mothers and their children.

The sample was blood. Receptors were obtained from a boy younger than 18 in good health.

This chain connects TRBV20-1 to TRBJ2-3; D is perhaps TRBD2 (5 bases). There are 14 residues in the CDR3. Trimming took off 1 base at V and 2 bases at J, with 10 bases between the two ends. Per germline, CDR1 DFQATT and CDR2 SNEGSKA (reference sequence). The CDR3 DNA is TGCAGTGCTAGAGTCCAGCGGACCACAGATACGCAGTATTTT. Amino acid sequence: CSARVQRTTDTQYF.

The rearrangement uses TRBV4-3 and TRBJ2-1, with TRBD1 matching 7 bases. This CDR3 is 14 amino acids long. The germline V gene has CDR1 LGHNA and CDR2 YSLEER. The V gene end was trimmed by 3 bases and the J gene end by 10 bases; junction bases not matched to a gene: 9. CDR3 DNA: TGCGCCAGCAGCCAGGTAGGGACAGCCCTCGAGCAGTTCTTC. It translates to CASSQVGTALEQFF.

The chain combines TRBV9 with TRBJ2-3; D may correspond to TRBD1 or TRBD2 (5 bases each). Germline V gene data show CDR1 as SGDLS and CDR2 as YYNGEE. CDR3 size: 16 residues. The V gene lost 5 bases and the J gene lost 0 bases, with 16 bases spanning the gap. The CDR3 bases are TGTGCCAGCAGTTTAGTACGGGACCCTAGCACAGATACGCAGTATTTT. Translated: CASSLVRDPSTDTQYF.

This rearrangement joins TRBV18 to TRBJ2-7; the match to TRBD1 covers 9 bases. After removal of 5 bases from V and 5 bases from J, the junction contained 7 bases not matched to a gene. This CDR3 is 14 amino acids long. Germline V gene lookup returns CDR1 KGHSH and CDR2 LQKENI. Here the CDR3 DNA reads TGTGCCAGCTCAGAGGACAGGGGATGGCACGAGCAGTACTTC. It is translated as CASSEDRGWHEQYF.

The chain joins TRBV20-1 to TRBJ2-1, with 15 bases lining up with TRBD2. CDR1 and CDR2 from the germline V gene are DFQATT and SNEGSKA (reference sequence). This CDR3 has 16 amino acids. Unmatched junction bases numbered 3, after V lost 2 bases and J lost 4 bases. Written as DNA, the CDR3 is TGCAGTGCTAGAAGGACTAGCGGGAGGGCGTACAATGAGCAGTTCTTC. This encodes CSARRTSGRAYNEQFF.

The chain joins TRBV24-1 to TRBJ1-5, with D perhaps TRBD1 (5 bases). The CDR3 is made up of 15 amino acids. V was trimmed by 10 bases and J by 2 bases, leaving 17 bases between them. CDR1 is KGHDR and CDR2 is SFDVKD in the germline V gene. The CDR3: CATGGRGTGNQPQHF. DNA of the CDR3: TGTGCCACGGGGGGTCGGGGAACAGGCAATCAGCCCCAGCATTTT.

This clonotype has a handful of counts. J is TRBJ2-5 and V is TRBV13, with TRBD2 identical over 10 bases. Per germline, CDR1 PRHDT and CDR2 FYEKMQ (reference sequence). CDR3 length equals 15 residues. Trimming cost V 4 bases and J 4 bases; bases outside gene matches: 6. CDR3 region: CASSSSGGAGETQYF. For the CDR3, the DNA is TGTGCCAGCAGCTCAAGCGGGGGGGCCGGAGAGACCCAGTACTTC.

J is TRBJ2-1 and V is TRBV20-1, with D possibly called TRBD1 or TRBD2 (6 bases each). The ends were cut back, 3 bases at V and 6 bases at J, with 18 bases in the middle. Per the germline V gene, CDR1 is DFQATT and CDR2 is SNEGSKA (reference sequence). There are 15 residues in the CDR3. In DNA, the CDR3 is TGCAGTGCTAGGGGGGGAAGGGGGACCTGCAATGAGCAGTTCTTC. It is translated as CSARGGRGTCNEQFF.

This clonotype was picked up a small number of times. This sequence joins TRBV27 and TRBJ1-5; D is perhaps TRBD1 (6 bases). Looked up from germline, CDR1 is MNHEY and CDR2 is SMNVEV (reference sequence). The V end was cut by 0 bases, the J end by 6 bases, with 9 bases between. The CDR3 runs 14 residues. CDR3 in DNA: TGTGCCAGCAGTTTATCGCAGGGGACTCAGCCCCAGCATTTT. Amino acid sequence: CASSLSQGTQPQHF.

This clonotype was detected a few times. The gene calls are TRBV7-9 and TRBJ2-7; D not resolved. With 6 bases removed from V and 3 bases from J, the gap between germline ends came to 15 bases. This CDR3 is 14 amino acids long. The germline gives CDR1 SEHNR, CDR2 FQNEAQ (reference sequence). DNA of the CDR3: TGTGCCAGCAGTCGGGCCTCCCCCTTCTACGAGCAGTACTTC. The encoded protein is CASSRASPFYEQYF.

This clonotype was seen more than once but under ten times. CDR3 coding DNA: TGTGCCAGCAGCTGGGGCCGGGACCCTAGGGAATACGAGCAGTACTTC. It is translated as CASSWGRDPREYEQYF. The chain uses TRBV7-9 and TRBJ2-1, with D tentatively TRBD1 or TRBD2 (5 bases each). The DNA end lines up better with TRBJ2-7; the J call may be wrong. The CDR3 is made up of 16 amino acids. The germline CDR1 and CDR2 sequences are SEHNR and FQNEAQ (reference sequence).

The chain employs TRBV5-1 and TRBJ1-4; maybe TRBD1 (6 bases). The germline gives CDR1 SGHRS, CDR2 YFSETQ. Trimming took off 2 bases at V and 8 bases at J, with 16 bases between the two ends. The CDR3 has 15 residues. CDR3 loop: CASSFGDTVGEKLFF. The CDR3 DNA sequence: TGCGCCAGCAGCTTTGGGGACACGGTCGGCGAAAAACTGTTTTTT.

In nucleotides, the CDR3 is TGCGCCAGCAGCCACTCGGGACAGGGGCCCTACGAGCAGTACTTC. This gives the protein CASSHSGQGPYEQYF. The chain links TRBV4-3 to TRBJ2-5; 10 bases fit TRBD1. TRBJ2-7 matches the DNA end more closely, so the J call is doubtful. CDR1 is LGHNA and CDR2 is YSLEER in the germline V gene. The CDR3 has 15 residues.

This clonotype was counted a few times. J is TRBJ2-1 and V is TRBV6-4, with 8 positions matching TRBD2. Germline V CDR1 and CDR2: MRHNA, SNTAGT. V was pared by 0 bases and J by 14 bases, with 9 bases of the junction left unmatched. This CDR3 has 14 amino acids. DNA for the CDR3: TGTGCCAGCAGTGACTCGACGGGGGGGAGGGACGAGTTCTTC. Its translation: CASSDSTGGRDEFF.